This is a list of T cell receptor beta chains from one sample in a study of vaccination and CD4 T cells after COVID-19. TCRdb ran MiXCR on the PCR reads and lists one entry per CDR3 protein. The top ten hold more than 0.85% of the sample, which has tens of thousands of distinct CDR3 sequences, 51% seen once. The source material was CD4+ T cells from blood, sampled before SARS-CoV-2 vaccination. These receptors originate from a human donor who had recovered from COVID-19. Both conserved end residues are part of each CDR3. The order of the fields is V gene, D gene, clone size, J gene, CDR3 DNA, CDR3 protein. A D gene is named only where the DNA matches it firmly. Not all rows give a size; the values are once, few, many and, for expanded clones, a class.

v_gene: TRBV6-2/TRBV6-3; d_gene: .; abundance: few; j_gene: TRBJ1-2; CDR3nt: TGTGCCAGCAGTTACCTGGCGGGATATGGCTACACCTTC; CDR3aa: CASSYLAGYGYTF
v_gene: TRBV21-1; d_gene: .; abundance: .; j_gene: TRBJ1-1; CDR3nt: TGTGCCAGCAGACCCCGGGGGGAGGACACTGAAGCTTTCTTT; CDR3aa: CASRPRGEDTEAFF
v_gene: TRBV18; d_gene: .; abundance: once; j_gene: TRBJ2-2; CDR3nt: TGTGCCAGCTCACCGCGCAGGGGCACCGGGGAGCTGTTTTTT; CDR3aa: CASSPRRGTGELFF
v_gene: TRBV6-1; d_gene: TRBD1; abundance: .; j_gene: TRBJ1-4; CDR3nt: TGTGCCAGCAGTCCATCCGGGACAGGGATTGGTGGTGAAAAACTGTTTTTT; CDR3aa: CASSPSGTGIGGEKLFF
v_gene: TRBV6-2/TRBV6-3; d_gene: .; abundance: .; j_gene: TRBJ2-3; CDR3nt: TGTGCCAGCAGAGACTCCGGGCTCCCTAGCACAGATACGCAGTATTTT; CDR3aa: CASRDSGLPSTDTQYF
v_gene: TRBV2; d_gene: TRBD2; abundance: .; j_gene: TRBJ2-5; CDR3nt: TGTGCCAGCCGCCCTCAACTAGCGGGAGTTGGGGAGACCCAGTACTTC; CDR3aa: CASRPQLAGVGETQYF
v_gene: TRBV6-1; d_gene: .; abundance: .; j_gene: TRBJ2-7; CDR3nt: TGTGCCAGCAGTCGACGACGGAGCTCCTACGAGCAGTACTTC; CDR3aa: CASSRRRSSYEQYF
v_gene: TRBV5-1; d_gene: .; abundance: once; j_gene: TRBJ2-7; CDR3nt: TGCGCCAGCAGCTTAGGGGACACACCCTACGAGCAGTACTTC; CDR3aa: CASSLGDTPYEQYF
v_gene: TRBV30; d_gene: .; abundance: .; j_gene: TRBJ1-4; CDR3nt: TGTGCCGGAAGACAGGCCGTCGCTGCAAAACTGTTTTTT; CDR3aa: CAGRQAVAAKLFF
v_gene: TRBV6-1; d_gene: .; abundance: .; j_gene: TRBJ1-6; CDR3nt: TGTGCCAGCACCACACCGGGAGGACTGTATAATTCACCCCTCCACTTT; CDR3aa: CASTTPGGLYNSPLHF
v_gene: TRBV20-1; d_gene: .; abundance: .; j_gene: TRBJ1-5; CDR3nt: TGCAGTGCTAGCGACAGGAGCAATCAGCCCCAGCATTTT; CDR3aa: CSASDRSNQPQHF
v_gene: TRBV2; d_gene: .; abundance: .; j_gene: TRBJ2-3; CDR3nt: TGTGCCAGCGTCCAGCGAATGCAGTATTTT; CDR3aa: CASVQRMQYF